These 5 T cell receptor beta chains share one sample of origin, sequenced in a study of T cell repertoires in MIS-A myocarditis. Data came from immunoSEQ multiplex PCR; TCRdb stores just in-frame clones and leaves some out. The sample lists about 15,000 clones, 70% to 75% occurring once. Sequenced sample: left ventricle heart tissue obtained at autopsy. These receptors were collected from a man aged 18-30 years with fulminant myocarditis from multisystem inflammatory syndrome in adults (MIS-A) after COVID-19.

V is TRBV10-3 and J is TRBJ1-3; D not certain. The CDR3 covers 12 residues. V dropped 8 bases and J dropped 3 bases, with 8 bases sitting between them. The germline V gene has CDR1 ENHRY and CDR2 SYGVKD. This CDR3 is CAILGSGNTIYF. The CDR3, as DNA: TGTGCCATCTTAGGAAGTGGAAACACCATATATTTT.

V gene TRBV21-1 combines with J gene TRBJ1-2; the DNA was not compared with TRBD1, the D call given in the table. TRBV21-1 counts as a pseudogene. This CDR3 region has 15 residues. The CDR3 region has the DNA TGTGCCAGCAGCAGACGACAGGGGGCGGACTATGGCTACACCTTC. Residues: CASSRRQGADYGYTF.

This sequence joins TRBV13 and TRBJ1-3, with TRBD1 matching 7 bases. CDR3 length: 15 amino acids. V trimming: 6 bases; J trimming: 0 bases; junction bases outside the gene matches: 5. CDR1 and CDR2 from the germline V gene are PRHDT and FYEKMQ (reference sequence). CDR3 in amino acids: CASRAGGYSGNTIYF. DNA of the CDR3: TGTGCCAGCAGGGCAGGGGGATACTCTGGAAACACCATATATTTT. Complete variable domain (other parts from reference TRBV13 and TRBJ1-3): AAGVIQSPRHLIKEKRETATLKCYPIPRHDTVYWYQQGPGQDPQFLISFYEKMQSDKGSIPDRFSAQQFSDYHSELNMSSLELGDSALYFCASRAGGYSGNTIYFGEGSWLTVV.

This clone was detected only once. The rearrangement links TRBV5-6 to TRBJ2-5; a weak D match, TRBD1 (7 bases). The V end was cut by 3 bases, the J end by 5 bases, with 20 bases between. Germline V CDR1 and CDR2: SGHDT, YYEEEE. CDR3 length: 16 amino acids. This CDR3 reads CASSSRGEGYWETQYF. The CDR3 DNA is TGTGCCAGCAGCTCCAGGGGGGAAGGGTACTGGGAGACCCAGTACTTC.

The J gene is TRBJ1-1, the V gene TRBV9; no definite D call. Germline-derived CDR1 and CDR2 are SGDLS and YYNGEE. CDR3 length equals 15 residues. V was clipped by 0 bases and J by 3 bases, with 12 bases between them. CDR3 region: CASSVGEGLHTEAFF. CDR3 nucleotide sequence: TGTGCCAGCAGCGTAGGGGAAGGTTTGCACACTGAAGCTTTCTTT.